The 10 T cell receptor beta chains presented below share a single source sample, sequenced in a study of T-cell reconstitution after alpha-beta-depleted transplantation in children (TCRdb year 2016). The library was generated by PCR. The instrument given in TCRdb is Illumina HiSeq 2500. TCR library preparation used molecular barcoding, with unique molecular identifiers applied to normalize quantification of the TCRbeta repertoire. Starting from the raw public reads, TCRdb applied fastp trimming at Q25, assembled clones with MiXCR and retained in-frame beta chains. One record per CDR3 amino acid sequence lists the most common genes and DNA. A total of over 200,000 distinct CDR3 sequences appear in this sample, around a sixth of them only once. The top ten hold roughly two fifths of the sample. The treatment or condition tag for this specimen amounts to: allogeneic hematopoietic cell transplantation with graft depleted of TCRalphabeta T cells and CD19 B cells.

Sequencing was performed on PBMCs, mostly from graft donor cells, taken 360 days after TCRalphabeta/CD19-depleted stem cell transplant. The receptors derive from a male patient between 2 and 15 years old who had a stem cell transplant for acute lymphoblastic leukemia, so the T cells may come from the graft donor.

This clonotype was detected a few times. CDR3 coding DNA: TGTGCCAGCACTATATTTGGAAGACAGAACACCGGGGAGCTGTTTTTT. This gives the protein CASTIFGRQNTGELFF. This chain links TRBV27 with TRBJ2-2, with unresolved D. CDR3 length: 16 amino acids. Germline values: CDR1 MNHEY, CDR2 SMNVEV (reference sequence). The V end was cut by 7 bases, the J end by 1 base, with 16 bases between.

The chain recombines TRBV4-2 with TRBJ1-3, with a tentative D call TRBD1 (6 bases). Germline CDR1 and CDR2: LGHNA and YNFKEQ. The CDR3 has 18 residues. V was trimmed by 0 bases and J by 0 bases, leaving 15 bases between them. CDR3 residues: CASSQERTRGHSGNTIYF. CDR3 nucleotide sequence: TGTGCCAGCAGCCAAGAGCGTACCAGGGGCCACTCTGGAAACACCATATATTTT.

The gene calls are TRBV3-1 and TRBJ2-7; 9 bases match TRBD2. V was pared by 4 bases and J by 2 bases, with 15 bases of the junction left unmatched. This CDR3 region has 18 residues. CDR1 and CDR2 (germline): LGHDT, YNNKEL (reference sequence). Written as DNA, the CDR3 is TGTGCCAGCAGCCTGAGGGGTCTAGCGGGACCACGGGCCTACGAGCAGTACTTC. It specifies CASSLRGLAGPRAYEQYF.

The chain uses TRBV19 and TRBJ2-2; D unresolved. Germline assignment: CDR1 LNHDA and CDR2 SQIVND (reference sequence). Trimming took 6 bases from V and 6 from J, leaving 11 bases between them. The CDR3 totals 13 residues. The CDR3 loop reads CASSFPIAGELFF. The CDR3 DNA reads TGTGCCAGTAGCTTCCCGATAGCCGGGGAGCTGTTTTTT.

This clonotype was observed a handful of times. The V call is TRBV29-1, the J call TRBJ1-2; TRBD1 aligns across 7 bases. From germline, CDR1 is SQVTM and CDR2 ANQGSEA. V lost 7 bases, J lost 6 bases, and 5 bases stayed unmatched. CDR3 size: 11 residues. CDR3 amino acids: CSAGQFNGYTF. Here the CDR3 DNA reads TGCAGCGCGGGACAGTTTAATGGCTACACCTTC. Together with reference TRBV29-1 and TRBJ1-2, the CDR3 gives the full variable domain: SAVISQKPSRDICQRGTSLTIQCQVDSQVTMMFWYRQQPGQSLTLIATANQGSEATYESGFVIDKFPISRPNLTFSTLTVSNMSPEDSSIYLCSAGQFNGYTFGSGTRLTVV.

In this sample, this clonotype turned up many times. The chain uses TRBV12-3 or TRBV12-4 and TRBJ2-5, with D perhaps TRBD1 or TRBD2 (5 bases each). The CDR3 runs 15 residues. Trimming stripped 3 bases from V and 7 bases from J, with 18 bases between. The DNA of the CDR3 is TGTGCCAGCAGTTTTTCGGGACCCACGATGGGGACCCAGTACTTC. Amino acid sequence: CASSFSGPTMGTQYF.

V is TRBV7-2 and J is TRBJ2-3, with a possible D match to TRBD2 (5 bases). From germline, CDR1 is SGHTA and CDR2 FQGNSA. Trimming pared 5 bases from V and 1 base from J, leaving 13 bases between. The CDR3 covers 15 residues. The CDR3 reads CASSAPGGRTDTQYF. CDR3 bases: TGTGCCAGCAGCGCCCCCGGCGGGCGCACAGATACGCAGTATTTT. The whole variable domain, filled in from reference TRBV7-2 and TRBJ2-3, reads GAGVSQSPSNKVTEKGKDVELRCDPISGHTALYWYRQSLGQGLEFLIYFQGNSAPDKSGLPSDRFSAERTGGSVSTLTIQRTQQEDSAVYLCASSAPGGRTDTQYFGPGTRLTVL.

The sample holds a few counts of this clonotype. V gene TRBV5-1 combines with J gene TRBJ2-1; 11 bases agree with TRBD1. The germline V gene encodes CDR1 SGHRS and CDR2 YFSETQ. This CDR3 has 17 residues. The V gene end was trimmed by 4 bases and the J gene end by 0 bases; junction bases not matched to a gene: 6. The CDR3 spells CASSGFGTGGSYNEQFF. For the CDR3, the DNA is TGCGCCAGCAGCGGATTTGGGACAGGGGGCTCCTACAATGAGCAGTTCTTC.

This chain uses TRBV12-3 or TRBV12-4 with TRBJ2-7; 11 bases are shared with TRBD2. The ends lost 0 bases at V and 2 bases at J; junction bases unmatched: 15. CDR3 size: 20 residues. The CDR3 sequence is CASSLALQPKTSGVPYEQYF. CDR3 coding DNA: TGTGCCAGCAGTTTAGCGCTCCAACCTAAGACTAGCGGGGTACCCTACGAGCAGTACTTC.

The rearrangement joins TRBV2 to TRBJ2-1, with D possibly matching TRBD1 (5 bases). From germline, CDR1 is SNHLY and CDR2 FYNNEI. The length of the CDR3 is 12 residues. The V end was cut by 6 bases, the J end by 9 bases, with 12 bases between. In nucleotides, the CDR3 is TGTGCCAGCAGGCAGGGTATGGGTGAGCAGTTCTTC. It codes for CASRQGMGEQFF. Full variable domain (remainder filled in from reference TRBV2 and TRBJ2-1): EPEVTQTPSHQVTQMGQEVILRCVPISNHLYFYWYRQILGQKVEFLVSFYNNEISEKSEIFDDQFSVERPDGSNFTLKIRSTKLEDSAMYFCASRQGMGEQFFGPGTRLTVL.